These 10 T cell receptor beta chains originate from one sample sequenced in a study of blood T cell repertoires in COVID-19. Profiled with immunoSEQ multiplex PCR; TCRdb holds only in-frame clones, not every one. The table lists about 150,000 clones, around 86% of them singletons, with under 4.5% in the top ten. The specimen sequenced was PBMCs or T cells enriched from blood (not recorded which). Receptors originate from a man aged 50 or older who had recovered from COVID-19.

This chain uses TRBV7-2 with TRBJ2-7; perhaps TRBD2 as D (6 bases). The CDR3 length is 13 residues. Germline CDR1 reads SGHTA; CDR2 reads FQGNSA. V was clipped by 3 bases and J by 6 bases, with 12 bases between them. CDR3 residues: CASSLRMGLEQYF. Written as DNA, the CDR3 is TGTGCCAGCAGCTTGAGGATGGGACTCGAGCAGTACTTC. Full variable domain (rest looked up from reference TRBV7-2 and TRBJ2-7): GAGVSQSPSNKVTEKGKDVELRCDPISGHTALYWYRQSLGQGLEFLIYFQGNSAPDKSGLPSDRFSAERTGGSVSTLTIQRTQQEDSAVYLCASSLRMGLEQYFGPGTRLTVT.

The V gene is TRBV2, the J gene TRBJ1-2, with 10 bases aligning to TRBD1. The V gene end was trimmed by 3 bases and the J gene end by 3 bases; junction bases not matched to a gene: 10. The CDR3 totals 17 residues. Germline loops: CDR1 SNHLY, CDR2 FYNNEI. CDR3 sequence: CASSEIGTGVSHYGYTF. The CDR3 nucleotides are TGTGCCAGCAGTGAGATAGGGACAGGGGTTTCGCACTATGGCTACACCTTC.

The chain carries TRBV4-3 and TRBJ1-5, with 7 bases that match TRBD1. V dropped 4 bases and J dropped 2; count of bases not matched to a gene: 8. The germline gives CDR1 LGHNA, CDR2 YSLEER. This CDR3 has 16 residues. CDR3 region: CASSRDREYGNQPQHF. Written as DNA, the CDR3 is TGCGCCAGCAGCCGCGACAGGGAATATGGCAATCAGCCCCAGCATTTT.

The chain couples TRBV2 to TRBJ1-5; the D gene is possibly TRBD1 (6 bases). This CDR3 region has 18 residues. Germline V gene data show CDR1 as SNHLY and CDR2 as FYNNEI. Between the trimmed V and J ends, which lost 3 bases and 4 bases, there was a span of 22 bases. CDR3: CASSERSNLRDKNQPQHF. The CDR3 nucleotides read TGTGCCAGCAGTGAGAGATCAAACCTCCGGGACAAGAATCAGCCCCAGCATTTT.

The chain carries TRBV29-1 and TRBJ2-5; D is possibly TRBD1 (7 bases). Germline CDR1 SQVTM, CDR2 ANQGSEA. With 3 bases removed from V and 4 bases from J, the gap between germline ends came to 12 bases. The CDR3 runs to 13 residues. The CDR3 bases are TGCAGCGTTGAGCAGGGGGGACGAGAGACCCAGTACTTC. Translation: CSVEQGGRETQYF.

The chain carries TRBV29-1 and TRBJ2-4; TRBD1 matches at 7 bases. The ends lost 4 bases at V and 3 bases at J; junction bases unmatched: 6. In germline, CDR1 is SQVTM, CDR2 ANQGSEA. The CDR3 covers 14 residues. The CDR3 coding sequence is TGCAGCGTTGCTGCAGGGACAGTCAAAAACATTCAGTACTTC. Its protein is CSVAAGTVKNIQYF.

The J gene is TRBJ2-3, the V gene TRBV4-3; no clear D. Between the trimmed V and J ends, which lost 0 bases and 0 bases, there was a span of 7 bases. This CDR3 contains 15 residues. Germline V gene data show CDR1 as LGHNA and CDR2 as YSLEER. The CDR3 DNA sequence: TGCGCCAGCAGCCAAGACTGGCGGAGCACAGATACGCAGTATTTT. Protein product: CASSQDWRSTDTQYF.

V and J are TRBV18 and TRBJ2-7; D is perhaps TRBD1 (5 bases). Germline lookup yields CDR1 KGHSH and CDR2 LQKENI. CDR3 length: 13 residues. Trimming shortened V by 3 bases and J by 2 bases, and 8 bases separated the two germline ends. The CDR3: CASSPTATYEQYF. CDR3 DNA sequence: TGTGCCAGCTCACCGACAGCTACCTACGAGCAGTACTTC.

The genes are TRBV11-2 and TRBJ2-3; tentatively, D is TRBD2 (5 bases). CDR1 is SGHAT, CDR2 FQNNGV, per germline. The CDR3 has 15 amino acids. The V end lost 4 bases, the J end lost 2 bases, and 13 bases lay between the germline ends. The CDR3, as DNA: TGTGCCAGCAGCTACATACCGGGGAACACAGATACGCAGTATTTT. Its translation: CASSYIPGNTDTQYF. Variable domain in full (rest from reference TRBV11-2 and TRBJ2-3): EAGVAQSPRYKIIEKRQSVAFWCNPISGHATLYWYQQILGQGPKLLIQFQNNGVVDDSQLPKDRFSAERLKGVDSTLKIQPAKLEDSAVYLCASSYIPGNTDTQYFGPGTRLTVL.

V is TRBV28 and J is TRBJ2-5; 12 bases line up with TRBD2. CDR1 is MDHEN and CDR2 is SYDVKM in the germline V gene. V lost 2 bases to trimming and J lost 5 bases; unmatched junction nucleotides: 6. This CDR3 has 16 amino acids. In nucleotides, the CDR3 is TGTGCCAGCAGTTTAACGACTAGCGGGAGAGGGGAGACCCAGTACTTC. Translated: CASSLTTSGRGETQYF.